This T cell receptor beta chain was observed in a study of T cell responses to AZD1222 COVID-19 vaccine. Whole-study context: Second doses at about 4 or about 12 weeks were pooled. Findings and limits, study-wide: Donors were largely white British and mainly female; clonal diversity was possibly underestimated. Receipt of two AZD1222 doses was followed by a rise in Spike-specific TCR breadth and depth. Regions left unmutated in variants are reportedly the target of nearly half of spike-specific TCRs.

Of note for this clone: The target antigen is unknown.

The J segment lost 8 bases and the V segment lost 5 bases, leaving 4 bases of the junction unmatched. CDR3 size: 14 residues. Germline V gene sequence: CDR1 SEHNR, CDR2 FQNEAQ (reference sequence). Assay used: immunoSEQ multiplex PCR; TCRdb lists only in-frame clones, some missing. The data hold around 97,000 clones, with 88% observed a single time. The receptor comes from an adult in good health. This chain links TRBV7-9 with TRBJ1-4, with TRBD1 matching 11 bases. The sample was peripheral blood, taken on day 0 of AZD1222 vaccination. CDR3 coding DNA: TGTGCCAGCAGCCTGGGGACAGGGGGGGAAAAACTGTTTTTT. Translation gives CASSLGTGGEKLFF.